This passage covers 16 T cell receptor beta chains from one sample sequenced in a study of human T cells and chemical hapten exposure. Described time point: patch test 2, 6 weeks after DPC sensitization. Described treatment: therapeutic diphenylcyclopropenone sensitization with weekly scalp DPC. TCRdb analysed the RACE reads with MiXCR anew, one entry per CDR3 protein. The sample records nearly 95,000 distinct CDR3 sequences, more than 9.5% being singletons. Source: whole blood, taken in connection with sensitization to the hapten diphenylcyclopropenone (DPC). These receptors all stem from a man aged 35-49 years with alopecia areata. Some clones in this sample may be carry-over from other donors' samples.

The CDR3 DNA reads TGTGCCAGCAACCGGGACAGGGGGCGTTCGTACGTC. It specifies CASNRDRGRSYV. V gene TRBV7-9 combines with J gene TRBJ2-7, with TRBD1 matching over 12 bases. V gave up 7 bases and J gave up 12 bases; unmatched junction bases: 7. CDR1 is SEHNR and CDR2 is FQNEAQ in the germline V gene (reference sequence). The CDR3 extends over 12 amino acids.

CDR3 residues: CASSYRSGLAGGSHEQYF. The CDR3 bases are TGTGCCAGCAGTTACAGATCGGGACTAGCGGGAGGTTCCCACGAGCAGTACTTC. The chain uses TRBV6-5 and TRBJ2-7, with 15 bases that match TRBD2. Germline loops: CDR1 MNHEY, CDR2 SVGAGI. The length of the CDR3 is 18 residues. V was clipped by 2 bases and J by 5 bases; unmatched bases: 10.

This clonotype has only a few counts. DNA of the CDR3: TGCGCCAGCAGCCAACGAGCCGAAGACGCCTTGAACACTGAAGCTTTCTTT. This encodes CASSQRAEDALNTEAFF. This chain links TRBV4-1 with TRBJ1-1, with D unresolved. Germline CDR1 is MGHRA and CDR2 is YSYEKL. Trimming pared 2 bases from V and 0 bases from J, leaving 16 bases between. CDR3 length equals 17 residues.

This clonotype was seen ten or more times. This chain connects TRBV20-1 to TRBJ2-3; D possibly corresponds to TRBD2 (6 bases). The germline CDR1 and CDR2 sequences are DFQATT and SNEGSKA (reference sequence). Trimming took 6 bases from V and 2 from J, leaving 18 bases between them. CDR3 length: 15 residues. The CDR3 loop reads CSAVGDFQSTDTQYF. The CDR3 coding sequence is TGCAGTGCCGTGGGGGACTTTCAATCCACAGATACGCAGTATTTT.

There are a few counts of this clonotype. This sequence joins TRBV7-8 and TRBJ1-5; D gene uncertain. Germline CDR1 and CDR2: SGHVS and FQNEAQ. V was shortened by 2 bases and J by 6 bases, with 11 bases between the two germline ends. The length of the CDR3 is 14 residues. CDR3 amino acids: CASSLISETQPQHF. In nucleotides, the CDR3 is TGTGCCAGCAGCTTAATCAGCGAAACTCAGCCCCAGCATTTT. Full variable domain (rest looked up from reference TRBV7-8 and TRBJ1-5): GAGVSQSPRYKVAKRGQDVALRCDPISGHVSLFWYQQALGQGPEFLTYFQNEAQLDKSGLPSDRFFAERPEGSVSTLKIQRTQQEDSAVYLCASSLISETQPQHFGDGTRLSIL.

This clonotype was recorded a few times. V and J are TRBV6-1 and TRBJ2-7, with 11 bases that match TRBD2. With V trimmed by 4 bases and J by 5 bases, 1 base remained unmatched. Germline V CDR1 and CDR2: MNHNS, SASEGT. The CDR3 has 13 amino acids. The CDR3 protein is CASSGLAGHEQYV. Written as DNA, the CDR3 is TGTGCCAGCAGTGGACTAGCGGGACACGAGCAGTACGTC.

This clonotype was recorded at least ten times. This chain's CDR3 is CASKTTEETQYF. The CDR3 DNA is TGTGCCAGCAAAACTACCGAAGAGACCCAGTACTTC. The chain employs TRBV6-6 and TRBJ2-5; D unresolved. The CDR3 covers 12 residues. CDR1 and CDR2 (germline): MNHNY, SVGAGI (reference sequence). V gave up 7 bases and J gave up 3 bases, with 9 bases separating them.

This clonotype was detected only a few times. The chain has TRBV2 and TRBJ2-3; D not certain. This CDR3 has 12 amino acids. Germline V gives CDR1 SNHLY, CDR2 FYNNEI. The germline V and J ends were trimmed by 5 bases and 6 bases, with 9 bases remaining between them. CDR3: CASSSTMDTQYF. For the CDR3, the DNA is TGTGCCAGCAGTTCCACGATGGATACGCAGTATTTT.

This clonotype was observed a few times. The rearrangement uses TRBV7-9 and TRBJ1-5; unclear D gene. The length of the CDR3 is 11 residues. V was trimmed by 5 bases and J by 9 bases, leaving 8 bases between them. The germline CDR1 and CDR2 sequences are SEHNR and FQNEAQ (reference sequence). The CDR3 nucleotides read TGTGCCAGCAGCCGGGAAGGGCCCCAGCATTTT. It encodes CASSREGPQHF. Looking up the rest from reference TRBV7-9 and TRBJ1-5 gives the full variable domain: DTGVSQNPRHKITKRGQNVTFRCDPISEHNRLYWYRQTLGQGPEFLTYFQNEAQLEKSRLLSDRFSAERPKGSFSTLEIQRTEQGDSAMYLCASSREGPQHFGDGTRLSIL.

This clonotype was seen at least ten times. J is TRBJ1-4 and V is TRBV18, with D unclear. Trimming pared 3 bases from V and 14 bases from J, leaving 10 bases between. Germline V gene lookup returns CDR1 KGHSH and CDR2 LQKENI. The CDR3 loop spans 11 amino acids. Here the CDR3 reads CASSPGESLFF. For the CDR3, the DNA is TGTGCCAGCTCACCCGGGGAGAGTCTGTTTTTT.

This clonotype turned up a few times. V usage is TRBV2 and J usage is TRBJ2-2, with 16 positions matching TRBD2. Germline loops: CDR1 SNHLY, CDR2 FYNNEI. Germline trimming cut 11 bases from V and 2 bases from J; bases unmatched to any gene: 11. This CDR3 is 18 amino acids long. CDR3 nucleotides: TGTGCCCTTCAAGGGACTAGCGGGAGGGTACCTAACACCGGGGAGCTGTTTTTT. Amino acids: CALQGTSGRVPNTGELFF.

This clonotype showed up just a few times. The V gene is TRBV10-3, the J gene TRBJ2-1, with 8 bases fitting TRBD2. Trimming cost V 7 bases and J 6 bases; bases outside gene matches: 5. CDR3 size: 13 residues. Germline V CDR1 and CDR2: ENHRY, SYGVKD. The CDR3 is CAITAAGANEQFF. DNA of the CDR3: TGTGCCATCACAGCAGCGGGAGCCAATGAGCAGTTCTTC.

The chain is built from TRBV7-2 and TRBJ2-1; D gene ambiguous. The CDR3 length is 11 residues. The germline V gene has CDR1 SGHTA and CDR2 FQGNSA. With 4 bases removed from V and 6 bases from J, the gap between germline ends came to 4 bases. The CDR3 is CASSSFNEQFF. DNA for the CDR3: TGTGCCAGCAGCTCATTCAATGAGCAGTTCTTC.

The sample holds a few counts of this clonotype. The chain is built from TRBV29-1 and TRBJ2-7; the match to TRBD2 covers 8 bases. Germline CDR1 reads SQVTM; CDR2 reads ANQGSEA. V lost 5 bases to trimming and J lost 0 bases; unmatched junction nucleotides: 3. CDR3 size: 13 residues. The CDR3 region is CSVITSGSYEQYF. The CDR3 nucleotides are TGCAGCGTTATTACTAGCGGCTCCTACGAGCAGTACTTC.

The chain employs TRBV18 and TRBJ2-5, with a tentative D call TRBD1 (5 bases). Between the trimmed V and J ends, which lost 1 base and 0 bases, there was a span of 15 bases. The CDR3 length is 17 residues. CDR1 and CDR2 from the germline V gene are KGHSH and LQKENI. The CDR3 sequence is CASSPRNLGVNQETQYF. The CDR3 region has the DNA TGTGCCAGCTCACCACGTAACTTAGGGGTGAACCAAGAGACCCAGTACTTC.

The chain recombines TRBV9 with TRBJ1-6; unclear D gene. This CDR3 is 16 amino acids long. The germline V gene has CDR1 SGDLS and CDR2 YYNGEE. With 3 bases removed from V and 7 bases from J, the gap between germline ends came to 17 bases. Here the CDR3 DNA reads TGTGCCAGCAGCGGACCCTACGAGACGGTAAATTCACCCCTCCACTTT. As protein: CASSGPYETVNSPLHF.